These 30 T cell receptor beta chains came from one sample sequenced in a study of T cells in Graves' hyperthyroidism and ophthalmopathy. Amplified TCR beta CDR3 regions derived from RNA transcripts. TCR CDR3 underwent first-round RT-PCR with the HTBI primer set. Each CDR3 protein gets one entry after TCRdb re-called the multiplex PCR reads with MiXCR. The sample yields about 610,000 distinct CDR3 sequences, roughly 15% seen once. Input material: blood. The receptors originated from a woman between 40 and 55 years old with Graves' ophthalmopathy.

In its sample, this clonotype was seen a few times. The chain employs TRBV9 and TRBJ2-5; D is perhaps TRBD1 (6 bases). Germline V CDR1 and CDR2: SGDLS, YYNGEE. The length of the CDR3 is 15 residues. Trimming pared 4 bases from V and 5 bases from J, leaving 18 bases between. The CDR3 DNA follows: TGTGCCAGCAGCCCTACCCTCCAGGGGACCGAGACCCAGTACTTC. Translation gives CASSPTLQGTETQYF.

This clonotype was seen a handful of times. The rearrangement joins TRBV4-1 to TRBJ2-7; 10 bases are shared with TRBD1. The J segment lost 3 bases and the V segment lost 4 bases, leaving 9 bases of the junction unmatched. CDR1 MGHRA and CDR2 YSYEKL come from the germline V gene. The CDR3 consists of 16 residues. In nucleotides, the CDR3 is TGCGCCAGCAGCCCCCCTTTTGGGGACAGGGGCTACGAGCAGTACTTC. It yields the protein CASSPPFGDRGYEQYF.

The CDR3 loop is CASRLLAGSNNEQFF. Here the CDR3 DNA reads TGTGCCAGCAGGCTACTAGCGGGTTCCAACAATGAGCAGTTCTTC. The chain is built from TRBV6-1 and TRBJ2-1; 9 bases fit TRBD2. The CDR3 length is 15 residues. The germline gives CDR1 MNHNS, CDR2 SASEGT. Trimming removed 6 bases from V and 5 bases from J; junction bases left unmatched: 8.

This clonotype occurred many times. This rearrangement joins TRBV28 to TRBJ2-5, with D possibly TRBD1 on 8 matching bases. Trimming pared 6 bases from V and 5 bases from J, leaving 19 bases between. Germline loops: CDR1 MDHEN, CDR2 SYDVKM. The CDR3 has 15 residues. In DNA form, the CDR3 reads TGTGCCAGCAGCACAGGGGGAGGGACAAGGGAGACCCAGTACTTC. It specifies CASSTGGGTRETQYF.

In this sample, this clonotype turned up many times. The J gene is TRBJ1-5, the V gene TRBV7-8; TRBD1 matches at 9 bases. The ends lost 6 bases at V and 1 base at J; junction bases unmatched: 13. CDR1 and CDR2 from the germline V gene are SGHVS and FQNEAQ. The CDR3 runs 18 residues. For the CDR3, the DNA is TGTGCCAGCAGTTCCGGGACAGGGAGTCCTTTCAGCAATCAGCCCCAGCATTTT. It yields the protein CASSSGTGSPFSNQPQHF.

The V call is TRBV19, the J call TRBJ1-1; 9 nucleotides line up with TRBD1. J lost 1 base, V lost 0 bases, and 6 bases had no gene match. Germline-derived CDR1 and CDR2 are LNHDA and SQIVND (reference sequence). The CDR3 loop spans 17 amino acids. CDR3 in amino acids: CASSIDLPGQGNTEAFF. CDR3 DNA sequence: TGTGCCAGTAGTATAGATCTTCCGGGACAGGGGAACACTGAAGCTTTCTTT.

This clonotype was recorded many times. This chain uses TRBV2 with TRBJ2-7, with D unclear. There are 14 residues in the CDR3. Germline V CDR1 and CDR2: SNHLY, FYNNEI. The V end lost 4 bases, the J end lost 7 bases, and 17 bases lay between the germline ends. CDR3 loop: CASSGVGPVREQYF. The CDR3 nucleotides read TGTGCCAGCAGTGGGGTAGGGCCCGTAAGGGAGCAGTACTTC.

This clonotype was counted between two and nine times. The J gene is TRBJ2-1, the V gene TRBV30; 11 nucleotides align to TRBD2. V shed 2 bases and J 14 bases; nucleotides not matched to a gene: 5. This CDR3 is built from 12 residues. Germline CDR1 reads GTSNPN; CDR2 reads SVGIG (reference sequence). Written as DNA, the CDR3 is TGTGCCTGGAGTCGGATTAGCGGGGGGGAGTTCTTC. Translation: CAWSRISGGEFF.

This clonotype was counted ten times or more. The rearrangement uses TRBV2 and TRBJ2-5; D tentatively reads TRBD1 or TRBD2 (6 bases each). Deletions cut 6 bases from V and 5 bases from J, with 19 bases between. The CDR3 spans 15 residues. The germline V gene has CDR1 SNHLY and CDR2 FYNNEI. The CDR3: CASSRGGQPGETQYF. The CDR3 nucleotides are TGTGCCAGCAGCCGGGGAGGACAGCCGGGGGAGACCCAGTACTTC. Supplemented by reference TRBV2 and TRBJ2-5, the full variable domain reads EPEVTQTPSHQVTQMGQEVILRCVPISNHLYFYWYRQILGQKVEFLVSFYNNEISEKSEIFDDQFSVERPDGSNFTLKIRSTKLEDSAMYFCASSRGGQPGETQYFGPGTRLLVL.

The J gene is TRBJ2-5, the V gene TRBV6-1, with D maybe TRBD2 (6 bases). V lost 8 bases to trimming and J lost 0 bases, with 10 bases between them. The CDR3 length is 13 residues. Germline V gene lookup returns CDR1 MNHNS and CDR2 SASEGT. The CDR3 DNA sequence: TGTGCCAGCGTCAGGGACTACCAAGAGACCCAGTACTTC. Encoded protein: CASVRDYQETQYF.

Comments on this clonotype: A much larger clonotype is one base distant, so this may be a read error. The chain couples TRBV28 to TRBJ1-3; 7 bases line up with TRBD1. Germline CDR1 reads MDHEN; CDR2 reads SYDVKM. This CDR3 has 14 amino acids. Here the CDR3 reads CASSNTGVGNTMYF. The CDR3 DNA follows: TGTGCCAGCAGCAACACAGGGGTCGGAAACACCATGTATTTT.

This clonotype was observed a handful of times. The chain recombines TRBV9 with TRBJ2-2, with D tentatively TRBD2 (7 bases). V lost 4 bases and J 2 bases, leaving 15 bases between the germline ends. This CDR3 region has 16 residues. Germline CDR1 is SGDLS and CDR2 is YYNGEE. The CDR3 bases are TGTGCCAGCAGCTCAAGGGGAGGGGGAAACACCGGGGAGCTGTTTTTT. Its translation is CASSSRGGGNTGELFF.

This clonotype came up many times. V is TRBV6-1 and J is TRBJ2-3, with 9 nucleotides matching TRBD1. The J segment lost 2 bases and the V segment lost 2 bases, leaving 5 bases of the junction unmatched. There are 16 residues in the CDR3. CDR1 is MNHNS, CDR2 SASEGT, per germline. DNA for the CDR3: TGTGCCAGCAGTGAACGTGGGACAGGGACCACAGATACGCAGTATTTT. Protein: CASSERGTGTTDTQYF.

V is TRBV28 and J is TRBJ2-3; unclear D gene. Germline CDR1 reads MDHEN; CDR2 reads SYDVKM. V shed 3 bases and J shed 0 bases, with 10 bases lying between them. The CDR3 contains 15 residues. The CDR3: CASSLKRPSTDTQYF. The DNA for the CDR3 is TGTGCCAGCAGTTTGAAGCGACCTAGCACAGATACGCAGTATTTT.

At least ten counts were recorded for this clonotype. This chain joins TRBV28 and TRBJ1-5, with 8 bases that match TRBD1. The CDR3 sequence is 15 residues long. CDR1 and CDR2 (germline): MDHEN, SYDVKM. The junction had 5 bases not matched to a gene; V was cut back by 5 bases and J by 2 bases. The CDR3 is CASSLTGARNQPQHF. DNA for the CDR3: TGTGCCAGCAGTCTGACAGGGGCCCGCAATCAGCCCCAGCATTTT.

This clonotype was seen many times. The V and J genes are TRBV7-9 and TRBJ1-1; D gene uncertain. Germline loops: CDR1 SEHNR, CDR2 FQNEAQ (reference sequence). Trimming cost V 3 bases and J 3 bases, with 8 bases left between them. This CDR3 has 13 amino acids. This CDR3 reads CASSFESHTEAFF. CDR3 coding DNA: TGTGCCAGCAGCTTCGAAAGCCACACTGAAGCTTTCTTT.

As DNA, the CDR3 is TGCGCCAGCAGCCAGGAGCGGATGGACTCCTACGAGCAGTACTTC. It codes for CASSQERMDSYEQYF. The chain has TRBV4-1 and TRBJ2-7; TRBD2 might be the D (5 bases). V gave up 3 bases and J gave up 0 bases, with 12 bases separating them. The CDR3 extends over 15 amino acids. CDR1 is MGHRA and CDR2 is YSYEKL in the germline V gene.

This clonotype was counted a few times. The gene calls are TRBV20-1 and TRBJ2-7; maybe TRBD2 (6 bases). V was clipped by 0 bases and J by 5 bases, with 14 bases between them. The CDR3 consists of 14 residues. Per germline, CDR1 DFQATT and CDR2 SNEGSKA (reference sequence). CDR3 residues: CSARELGGAHEQYF. The CDR3 DNA sequence: TGCAGTGCTAGAGAATTGGGCGGGGCTCACGAGCAGTACTTC.

This clonotype was seen repeatedly, ten times or more. The chain uses TRBV5-1 and TRBJ2-2; no clear D gene. Germline V gene sequence: CDR1 SGHRS, CDR2 YFSETQ. This CDR3 contains 12 residues. The V and J ends lost 0 bases and 7 bases respectively, with 4 bases between them. CDR3 DNA: TGCGCCAGCAGCTTGGCCATCGGGGAGCTGTTTTTT. Protein product: CASSLAIGELFF.

This clonotype was picked up many times. This sequence joins TRBV30 and TRBJ1-1, with D perhaps TRBD1 (6 bases). CDR3 length equals 14 residues. Trimming took 0 bases from V and 2 from J, leaving 10 bases between them. Germline V lookup: CDR1 GTSNPN, CDR2 SVGIG (reference sequence). The CDR3 nucleotides read TGTGCCTGGAGTGTGGGGGCAGCCAACACTGAAGCTTTCTTT. Translation gives CAWSVGAANTEAFF.

There are a few counts of this clonotype. The rearrangement links TRBV19 to TRBJ1-2, with TRBD1 identical over 7 bases. CDR1 is LNHDA, CDR2 SQIVND, per germline (reference sequence). With V trimmed by 8 bases and J by 6 bases, 18 bases remained unmatched. The CDR3 totals 16 residues. The CDR3 DNA reads as TGTGCCAGTGGTCAAGGGGGCGCGTCGGGCTCGGATGGCTACACCTTC. Translation gives CASGQGGASGSDGYTF. The full variable domain, its missing parts supplied by reference TRBV19 and TRBJ1-2, is DGGITQSPKYLFRKEGQNVTLSCEQNLNHDAMYWYRQDPGQGLRLIYYSQIVNDFQKGDIAEGYSVSREKKESFPLTVTSAQKNPTAFYLCASGQGGASGSDGYTFGSGTRLTVV.

There are many counts of this clonotype. The rearrangement links TRBV5-4 to TRBJ2-3; unclear D gene. The CDR3 is 16 amino acids. From germline, CDR1 is SGHNT and CDR2 YYREEE (reference sequence). V dropped 4 bases and J dropped 0 bases, with 15 bases sitting between them. This CDR3 is CASSAPKSSSTDTQYF. The CDR3 DNA sequence: TGTGCCAGCAGCGCTCCCAAATCCTCTAGCACAGATACGCAGTATTTT.

This clonotype was observed a few times. The V and J genes are TRBV24-1 and TRBJ1-4; D is unclear. Deletions cut 5 bases from V and 6 bases from J, with 15 bases between. Looked up from germline, CDR1 is KGHDR and CDR2 is SFDVKD. There are 15 residues in the CDR3. The CDR3 nucleotides read TGTGCCACCAGTGGGGGAGGAGGAGGACATGAAAAACTGTTTTTT. It specifies CATSGGGGGHEKLFF.

The rearrangement joins TRBV7-2 to TRBJ2-4; 12 nucleotides agree with TRBD2. The germline CDR1 and CDR2 sequences are SGHTA and FQGNSA. The CDR3 is 15 residues long. With 4 bases clipped from V and 6 bases from J, the junction kept 4 bases outside the gene matches. CDR3 loop: CASSYRLAGVNIQYF. The CDR3 bases are TGTGCCAGCAGCTATCGACTAGCGGGGGTAAACATTCAGTACTTC.

This clonotype was recorded many times. The V gene is TRBV6-1, the J gene TRBJ1-1; D gene unclear. Per germline, CDR1 MNHNS and CDR2 SASEGT. The V end was cut by 7 bases, the J end by 2 bases, with 14 bases between. This CDR3 has 14 residues. The CDR3: CASTRGLANTEAFF. In DNA, the CDR3 is TGTGCCAGCACCCGCGGGTTGGCCAACACTGAAGCTTTCTTT.

The table lists this clonotype with many counts. The chain joins TRBV6-5 to TRBJ2-3; possibly TRBD1 or TRBD2 for D (6 bases each). The CDR3 has 16 amino acids. V was pared by 0 bases and J by 0 bases, with 10 bases between. Germline V gives CDR1 MNHEY, CDR2 SVGAGI. CDR3 in amino acids: CASSYSGGESTDTQYF. As DNA, the CDR3 is TGTGCCAGCAGTTACTCGGGGGGCGAGAGCACAGATACGCAGTATTTT.

This clonotype showed up many times. V and J are TRBV7-9 and TRBJ2-3; 10 bases are a match to TRBD2. The CDR3 loop spans 17 amino acids. J lost 2 bases, V lost 5 bases, and 10 bases had no gene match. Per the germline V gene, CDR1 is SEHNR and CDR2 is FQNEAQ (reference sequence). The CDR3 coding sequence is TGTGCCAGCAGCCCACAGCGGGAGGGCGTCTTCACAGATACGCAGTATTTT. Its protein product is CASSPQREGVFTDTQYF.

This clonotype was seen repeatedly, ten times or more. V is TRBV20-1 and J is TRBJ2-7, with D tentatively TRBD1 or TRBD2 (5 bases each). CDR1 DFQATT and CDR2 SNEGSKA come from the germline V gene (reference sequence). V gave up 6 bases and J gave up 4 bases, with 16 bases separating them. The CDR3 loop spans 13 amino acids. For the CDR3, the DNA is TGCAGTGCCCGCCGCAGGGAGCTATACGAGCAGTACTTC. Encoded protein: CSARRRELYEQYF.

This clonotype was recorded a few times. The V gene is TRBV28, the J gene TRBJ2-3; D uncertain. CDR3 length: 13 residues. Germline CDR1 and CDR2: MDHEN and SYDVKM. The V gene lost 6 bases and the J gene lost 4 bases, with 11 bases spanning the gap. As DNA, the CDR3 is TGTGCCAGCAGCACGAGACTGTCAGATACGCAGTATTTT. Its translation: CASSTRLSDTQYF.

This clonotype was detected only a few times. The rearrangement links TRBV7-3 to TRBJ2-3, with unresolved D. This CDR3 contains 13 residues. Looked up from germline, CDR1 is SGHTA and CDR2 is FQGTGA. V was clipped by 5 bases and J by 2 bases, with 8 bases between them. CDR3 protein: CASSTNPTDTQYF. The CDR3 coding sequence is TGTGCCAGCAGCACGAACCCCACAGATACGCAGTATTTT.